This T cell receptor beta chain derives from a study of T cell clonotyping in hematopoietic cell transplantation. Whole-study results and caveats: At the given depth, recipient repertoires were over 95% de novo clonotypes. After transplant, recipient diversity fell while pathologically expanded clonotypes grew through day 180. Broader posttransplant TCR repertoire diversity was predicted by graft donor and pretransplant recipient Inverse Simpson Index values. Cells were unsorted, so CD4 and CD8 contributions were not separated.

The J segment lost 5 bases and the V segment lost 2 bases, leaving 7 bases of the junction unmatched. This CDR3 is built from 15 residues. CDR1 is SGHTA, CDR2 FQGTGA, per germline. This clone appeared a few times. Its target is unknown. Libraries were prepared by immunoSEQ multiplex PCR; TCRdb keeps only in-frame clonotypes and omits some of them. Of 70,000 or so clones listed, around 94% are singletons. Sequencing was done on a sample of peripheral blood mononuclear cells. The TCR originated in a man aged 50 to 59 in good health. Some clones in this sample may be carry-over from other donors' samples. The V call is TRBV7-3, the J call TRBJ1-2; TRBD1 agrees at 8 bases. The DNA of the CDR3 is TGTGCCAGCAGCTTAGTGGCAGGGGGCGGATATGGCTACACCTTC. This gives the protein CASSLVAGGGYGYTF. The variable domain in full, with the rest retrieved from reference TRBV7-3 and TRBJ1-2, is GAGVSQTPSNKVTEKGKYVELRCDPISGHTALYWYRQSLGQGPEFLIYFQGTGAADDSGLPNDRFFAVRPEGSVSTLKIQRTERGDSAVYLCASSLVAGGGYGYTFGSGTRLTVV.